The present TCR beta chain was sequenced within a study of glioma-infiltrating T cells after dendritic cell vaccination. General observations from the study: No direct clonality-survival link was found; a diverse polyclonal response may matter.

Time point noted: after dendritic cell vaccination, including at tumor progression/relapse. Patients had residual fresh-frozen tumor tissue and more than two years of survival data. The CDR3 runs to 15 residues. Germline CDR1 SGHKS, CDR2 YYEKEE (reference sequence). TCRB CDR3 was amplified from 2 ug genomic DNA or less. Produced via immunoSEQ multiplex PCR; TCRdb's table is partial and in-frame only. The top ten clones hold 8.5% of a sample with approximately 85,000 clones, roughly 85% of them seen once. This clone was detected only a few times. Its antigen is not known. One end of the junction fails to match germline, which may point to a read error.

The sequences come from blood, collected after dendritic cell vaccination. The chain carries TRBV5-5 and TRBJ1-2; TRBD1 matches at 7 bases. The clonotype was recovered from a human donor with glioblastoma. The CDR3 loop reads CASSTEVQGIYGYTF. The CDR3 DNA sequence: TGCGCCAGCAGCACCGAAGTACAGGGGATTTATGGCTACACCTTC.